Sequencing of this T cell receptor (beta chain) was carried out in a study of blood T cells in healthy people across ages. A sample-barcoded 5' primer and a J-beta primer mix were used in a second PCR of roughly 6 to 11 cycles. TCRdb reprocessed the 5' RACE reads with MiXCR, giving one entry per CDR3 protein. The sample yields about 540,000 distinct CDR3 sequences, about 24% seen once. This clonotype came up a few times. Per the germline V gene, CDR1 is SGHKS and CDR2 is YYEKEE (reference sequence). The V segment lost 4 bases and the J segment 3 bases; nucleotides outside the gene matches: 6. The CDR3 totals 14 residues. The sample was also reused in another study, on T cells of mothers and their children.

Sequencing used blood. This receptor was identified in a boy aged 5-17 years in good health. The chain carries TRBV5-5 and TRBJ2-7; 8 bases align to TRBD1. The CDR3 region is CASSPGQGLYEQYF. CDR3 DNA: TGTGCCAGCAGCCCCGGACAGGGACTCTACGAGCAGTACTTC.